This is a list of T cell receptor beta chains from one sample in a study of blood T cell repertoires in COVID-19. Assay used: immunoSEQ multiplex PCR; TCRdb lists only in-frame clones, some missing. Of about 130,000 clones listed, about nine tenths are singletons. Material: peripheral blood. These receptors all come from a man aged 50 to 59 with acute or convalescent COVID-19. CDR3s include the opening cysteine and the closing phenylalanine or tryptophan. Fields, in order: clone size, J gene, V gene, D gene, CDR3 protein, CDR3 DNA. D genes are given only for firm matches. For some rows the clone size is stated as once, few or many, or as a class when expanded; others skip it.

clone_size: NA
j_call: TRBJ1-1
v_call: TRBV10-1
d_call: NA
cdr3_aa: CASSRQAPLNTEAFF
cdr3_nt: TGCGCCAGCAGTAGACAGGCTCCCCTGAACACTGAAGCTTTCTTT

clone_size: NA
j_call: TRBJ1-6
v_call: TRBV6-5
d_call: NA
cdr3_aa: CASSYNRVGSPLHF
cdr3_nt: TGTGCCAGCAGTTACAACAGGGTGGGTTCACCCCTCCACTTT

clone_size: once
j_call: TRBJ2-3
v_call: TRBV11-3
d_call: NA
cdr3_aa: CASSLRSLRTDTQYF
cdr3_nt: TGTGCCAGCAGCTTAAGAAGCCTCCGCACAGATACGCAGTATTTT

clone_size: once
j_call: TRBJ2-2
v_call: TRBV14
d_call: TRBD1
cdr3_aa: CASSQSDRATGELFF
cdr3_nt: TGTGCCAGCAGCCAAAGTGACAGGGCCACCGGGGAGCTGTTTTTT

clone_size: NA
j_call: TRBJ1-1
v_call: TRBV28
d_call: NA
cdr3_aa: CASSSSRGNTEAFF
cdr3_nt: TGTGCCAGCAGTTCCTCCAGAGGGAACACTGAAGCTTTCTTT

clone_size: few
j_call: TRBJ2-2
v_call: TRBV9
d_call: NA
cdr3_aa: CASSVNPDTGELFF
cdr3_nt: TGTGCCAGCAGCGTAAATCCGGACACCGGGGAGCTGTTTTTT

clone_size: NA
j_call: TRBJ1-5
v_call: TRBV29-1
d_call: NA
cdr3_aa: CSDPTGSRNQPQHF
cdr3_nt: TGCAGCGACCCGACAGGATCACGCAATCAGCCCCAGCATTTT

clone_size: NA
j_call: TRBJ1-2
v_call: TRBV5-1
d_call: TRBD1
cdr3_aa: CASSLGQAANYGYTF
cdr3_nt: TGCGCCAGCAGCCTGGGACAGGCCGCTAACTATGGCTACACCTTC

clone_size: NA
j_call: TRBJ1-3
v_call: TRBV7-2
d_call: TRBD1
cdr3_aa: CASSTTGSSGNTIYF
cdr3_nt: TGTGCCAGCAGCACGACAGGGTCTTCTGGAAACACCATATATTTT

clone_size: NA
j_call: TRBJ1-1
v_call: TRBV9
d_call: TRBD1
cdr3_aa: CASSPQGANTEAFF
cdr3_nt: TGTGCCAGCAGCCCGCAGGGGGCTAACACTGAAGCTTTCTTT

clone_size: NA
j_call: TRBJ1-6
v_call: TRBV7-9
d_call: NA
cdr3_aa: CASSLGDYSPLHF
cdr3_nt: TGTGCCAGCAGCTTAGGAGACTATTCACCCCTCCACTTT

clone_size: NA
j_call: TRBJ2-7
v_call: TRBV15
d_call: TRBD1
cdr3_aa: CATSGRDRGNEQYF
cdr3_nt: TGTGCCACCAGCGGCCGGGACAGGGGAAACGAGCAGTACTTC

clone_size: NA
j_call: TRBJ1-3
v_call: TRBV27
d_call: NA
cdr3_aa: CASSLSGRMHSGNTIYF
cdr3_nt: TGTGCCAGCAGTTTATCGGGCAGGATGCACTCTGGAAACACCATATATTTT

clone_size: NA
j_call: TRBJ1-3
v_call: TRBV10-2
d_call: NA
cdr3_aa: CASSQEGGALGVTIYF
cdr3_nt: TGCGCCAGCAGCCAGGAGGGAGGTGCGCTGGGCGTCACCATATATTTT

clone_size: NA
j_call: TRBJ2-3
v_call: TRBV30
d_call: TRBD2
cdr3_aa: CAWRSGGKDTQYF
cdr3_nt: TGTGCCTGGAGGAGCGGGGGGAAAGATACGCAGTATTTT

clone_size: NA
j_call: TRBJ2-5
v_call: TRBV2
d_call: TRBD1
cdr3_aa: CASITQGAAQETQYF
cdr3_nt: TGTGCCAGCATCACTCAGGGGGCAGCGCAAGAGACCCAGTACTTC

clone_size: once
j_call: TRBJ1-2
v_call: TRBV7-9
d_call: NA
cdr3_aa: CASSFSNYGYTF
cdr3_nt: TGTGCCAGCAGCTTCAGTAACTATGGCTACACCTTC

clone_size: NA
j_call: TRBJ2-1
v_call: TRBV11-2
d_call: NA
cdr3_aa: CASSLLATTGNEQFF
cdr3_nt: TGTGCCAGCAGCCTTCTCGCCACAACGGGGAATGAGCAGTTCTTC